This T cell receptor (beta chain) was documented in a study of T cell clones after liver transplantation. The CDR3 extends over 15 amino acids. Trimming left V 5 bases short and J 5 bases short, with 18 bases between. CDR1 and CDR2 (germline): LNHDA, SQIVND (reference sequence). TCRdb's table, derived via immunoSEQ multiplex PCR, lists solely in-frame clones and lacks some. The sample has about 80,000 clones, roughly four fifths seen once; the top ten hold about 0.45%. The chain is built from TRBV19 and TRBJ2-5; D could derive from TRBD1 or TRBD2 (6 bases each). The TCR was taken from a human patient who received a liver transplant. A share of the T cells may be of graft donor origin. The starting material was CD4+ T cells from blood, obtained approximately 3.5 years after liver transplant. CDR3 sequence (DNA): TGTGCCAGTAGTCCCCGGACGGGGGCTGGGGAGACCCAGTACTTC. Protein product: CASSPRTGAGETQYF.